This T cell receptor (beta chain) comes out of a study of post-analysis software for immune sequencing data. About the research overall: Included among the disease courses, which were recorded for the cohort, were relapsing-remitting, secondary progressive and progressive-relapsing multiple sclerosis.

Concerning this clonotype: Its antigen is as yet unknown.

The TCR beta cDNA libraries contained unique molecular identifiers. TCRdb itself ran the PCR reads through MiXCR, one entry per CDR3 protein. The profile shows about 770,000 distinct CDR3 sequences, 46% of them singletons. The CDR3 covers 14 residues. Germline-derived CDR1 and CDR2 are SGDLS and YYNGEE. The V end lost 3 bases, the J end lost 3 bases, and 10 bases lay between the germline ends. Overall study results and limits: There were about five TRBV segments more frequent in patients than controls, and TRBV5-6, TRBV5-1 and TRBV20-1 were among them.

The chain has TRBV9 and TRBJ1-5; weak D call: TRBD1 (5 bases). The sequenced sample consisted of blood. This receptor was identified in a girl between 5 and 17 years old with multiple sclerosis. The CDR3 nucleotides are TGTGCCAGCAGCGCGACAGCCTCCAATCAGCCCCAGCATTTT. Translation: CASSATASNQPQHF. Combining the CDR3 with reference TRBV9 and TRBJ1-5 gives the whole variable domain DSGVTQTPKHLITATGQRVTLRCSPRSGDLSVYWYQQSLDQGLQFLIQYYNGEERAKGNILERFSAQQFPDLHSELNLSSLELGDSALYFCASSATASNQPQHFGDGTRLSIL.